A selection of T cell receptor beta chains follows, all from one sample in a study of OX40 agonist ivuxolimab in advanced cancers. The repertoire was sequenced with immunoSEQ multiplex PCR; TCRdb's copy has only in-frame clones and lacks some. The table has approximately 47,000 clones, 92% seen once; the top ten hold approximately 6.7%. This specimen consisted of CD4+ or CD8+ T cells sorted from blood, obtained in a trial of the OX40 agonist ivuxolimab. These receptors came from an adult with an advanced solid tumor such as melanoma, head and neck, liver or kidney cancer. The CDR3 runs from the conserved cysteine through the conserved F or W. The D gene is left open where the match is weak. Only part of the rows carry a size: once, few, many, or a class if the clone is expanded.

cdr3_aa	cdr3_nt	d_call	clone_size	v_call	j_call
CASSDMDEQFF	TGTGCCAGCAGCGATATGGATGAGCAGTTCTTC	-	once	TRBV5-4	TRBJ2-1
CASSQLTRISTDTQYF	TGTGCCAGCAGTCAGCTGACTAGAATTAGCACAGATACGCAGTATTTT	-	-	TRBV27	TRBJ2-3
CASSPITPEQPQHF	TGTGCCAGCAGTCCTATAACACCCGAGCAGCCCCAGCATTTT	-	-	TRBV7-9	TRBJ1-5
CASSSREGGSTEAFF	TGTGCCAGCAGCTCCCGAGAGGGGGGGAGCACTGAAGCTTTCTTT	-	-	TRBV7-9	TRBJ1-1
CATSLQGAYNEQFF	TGTGCCACCAGCCTACAGGGGGCATACAATGAGCAGTTCTTC	TRBD1	-	TRBV15	TRBJ2-1
CASSLGGINVLTF	TGTGCCAGCAGCTTGGGGGGGATCAACGTCCTGACTTTC	TRBD2	-	TRBV11-2	TRBJ2-6
CASSSTNQPQHF	TGTGCCAGCAGTTCCACCAATCAGCCCCAGCATTTT	-	-	TRBV27	TRBJ1-5
CASSPGGGYTGELFF	TGTGCCAGTAGCCCCGGGGGGGGGTACACCGGGGAGCTGTTTTTT	TRBD2	-	TRBV19	TRBJ2-2
CAWSVLGMAEAFF	TGTGCCTGGAGTGTATTGGGGATGGCTGAAGCTTTCTTT	-	medium-sized	TRBV30	TRBJ1-1
CASSYPSGSNTGELFF	TGTGCCAGCAGCTATCCCTCCGGGTCGAACACCGGGGAGCTGTTTTTT	-	-	TRBV7-9	TRBJ2-2
CASRPRQGDEQFF	TGCGCCAGCAGACCGAGACAGGGGGATGAGCAGTTCTTC	TRBD1	few	TRBV4-1	TRBJ2-1
CASSRQGAATEAFF	TGTGCCAGCAGTCGACAGGGGGCGGCCACTGAAGCTTTCTTT	TRBD1	-	TRBV27	TRBJ1-1
CASRPLAGMRKEQYF	TGTGCCAGCAGGCCGCTAGCGGGGATGCGTAAGGAGCAGTACTTC	TRBD2	-	TRBV6-1	TRBJ2-7
CASSLEGGNQPQHF	TGCGCCAGCAGCTTGGAAGGAGGCAATCAGCCCCAGCATTTT	-	-	TRBV5-1	TRBJ1-5
CASSQGTGGFSPLHF	TGCGCCAGCAGCCAGGGGACAGGGGGCTTTTCACCCCTCCACTTT	TRBD1	-	TRBV4-1	TRBJ1-6
CSVEEVRTGGAQTQYF	TGCAGCGTTGAAGAGGTCAGGACAGGGGGCGCGCAGACCCAGTACTTC	TRBD1	-	TRBV29-1	TRBJ2-5
CASSRRGGGSDTQYF	TGTGCCAGTTCCCGTCGTGGGGGGGGGTCAGATACGCAGTATTTT	TRBD2	-	TRBV28	TRBJ2-3
CASSSSGGASDTQYF	TGTGCCAGCAGCTCTAGCGGTGGAGCGTCAGATACGCAGTATTTT	TRBD2	few	TRBV7-8	TRBJ2-3
CAISEGDSGQPQHF	TGTGCCATCAGTGAGGGGGACAGCGGGCAGCCCCAGCATTTT	TRBD1	-	TRBV10-3	TRBJ1-5
CASSQDHYLAETLSTDTQYF	TGCGCCAGCAGCCAAGATCATTATCTAGCTGAGACACTAAGCACAGATACGCAGTATTTT	-	-	TRBV4-1	TRBJ2-3
CASSLVGTGGYEQYF	TGTGCCAGCAGCTTAGTTGGGACAGGGGGTTACGAGCAGTACTTC	TRBD1	once	TRBV11-2	TRBJ2-7
CASSYSERGAYEQYF	TGTGCCAGCAGTTACTCGGAGCGGGGGGCTTACGAGCAGTACTTC	TRBD2	-	TRBV6-5	TRBJ2-7
CASSLDFRGGGNEQFF	TGTGCCAGCAGCTTAGATTTTAGAGGGGGCGGCAATGAGCAGTTCTTC	TRBD1	-	TRBV11-2	TRBJ2-1